These 29 T cell receptor beta chains share one sample of origin, sequenced in a study of cytomegalovirus exposure and HLA in healthy donors. Amplification used 60 Vbeta primers and 13 Jbeta primers. This table comes from immunoSEQ multiplex PCR, and its TCRdb copy is limited to in-frame clones, with some not included. This table has about 140,000 clones, roughly four fifths appearing once. Specimen: PBMCs. These receptors were obtained from a woman aged 40 to 50 in good health and CMV-seronegative.

The chain joins TRBV2 to TRBJ2-7, with 7 bases that match TRBD1. J was trimmed by 0 bases and V by 4 bases; bases with no gene match: 6. Germline lookup yields CDR1 SNHLY and CDR2 FYNNEI. The CDR3 is 15 amino acids. The CDR3 nucleotides are TGTGCCAGCAGTGCGGGACAGAGAAGCTCCTACGAGCAGTACTTC. Translating gives CASSAGQRSSYEQYF.

The sample holds a few counts of this clone. The chain combines TRBV29-1 with TRBJ1-1, with D perhaps TRBD1 (6 bases). Germline CDR1 and CDR2: SQVTM and ANQGSEA. Deletions cut 4 bases from V and 1 base from J, with 16 bases between. The CDR3 consists of 15 residues. CDR3 region: CSVAPFQGRNTEAFF. The CDR3 region has the DNA TGCAGCGTTGCGCCATTCCAGGGGAGGAACACTGAAGCTTTCTTT.

V is TRBV4-3 and J is TRBJ1-1; 7 positions agree with TRBD1. After removal of 1 base from V and 8 bases from J, the junction contained 4 bases not matched to a gene. In germline, CDR1 is LGHNA, CDR2 YSLEER. The CDR3 extends over 13 amino acids. This CDR3 reads CASSQADRTEAFF. The CDR3 nucleotides read TGCGCCAGCAGCCAAGCGGACAGGACGGAAGCTTTCTTT.

This rearrangement joins TRBV9 to TRBJ1-4; 7 bases match TRBD1. The CDR3 consists of 15 residues. Germline CDR1 reads SGDLS; CDR2 reads YYNGEE. The V segment lost 4 bases and the J segment 7 bases; nucleotides outside the gene matches: 10. The CDR3 sequence is CASSPQQGFSEKLFF. The CDR3 nucleotides are TGTGCCAGCAGCCCCCAACAGGGGTTCAGTGAAAAACTGTTTTTT.

V and J are TRBV11-2 and TRBJ1-5, with D perhaps TRBD1 (6 bases). V gave up 1 base and J gave up 0 bases, with 10 bases separating them. The CDR3 is 16 amino acids. The germline CDR1 and CDR2 sequences are SGHAT and FQNNGV. As DNA, the CDR3 is TGTGCCAGCAGCTTAGGGACAGCCTATAGCAATCAGCCCCAGCATTTT. It yields the protein CASSLGTAYSNQPQHF.

The chain uses TRBV6-5 and TRBJ1-2; tentative D call: TRBD1 (5 bases). Trimming removed 2 bases from V and 6 bases from J, with 13 bases in between. This CDR3 is built from 14 residues. Per the germline V gene, CDR1 is MNHEY and CDR2 is SVGAGI. The CDR3 here is CASSYAGRMDGYTF. DNA of the CDR3: TGTGCCAGCAGTTACGCGGGACGTATGGATGGCTACACCTTC.

This clone is a singleton in its sample. The V and J genes are TRBV7-9 and TRBJ2-3, with 7 bases that match TRBD1. After removal of 4 bases from V and 4 bases from J, the junction contained 14 bases not matched to a gene. The CDR3 covers 17 residues. From germline, CDR1 is SEHNR and CDR2 FQNEAQ (reference sequence). The chain's CDR3 is CASSSDSGGLEADTQYF. CDR3 DNA sequence: TGTGCCAGCAGCTCCGACTCAGGGGGTCTGGAAGCAGATACGCAGTATTTT.

The chain couples TRBV15 to TRBJ1-6; D is unclear. There are 14 residues in the CDR3. Trimming cost V 2 bases and J 10 bases, with 12 bases left between them. The V gene's germline CDR1 is LNHNV and CDR2 YYDKDF (reference sequence). DNA of the CDR3: TGTGCCACCAGCAGAACGAACGGGGAGTCACCCCTCCACTTT. Amino acids: CATSRTNGESPLHF.

As regards this clone: Other DNA sequences in this sample translate to the same CDR3. V gene TRBV9 combines with J gene TRBJ1-1; D ambiguous. Trimming left V 0 bases short and J 1 base short, with 7 bases between. The germline CDR1 and CDR2 sequences are SGDLS and YYNGEE. This CDR3 contains 14 residues. Here the CDR3 reads CASSVAAGNTEAFF. The DNA of the CDR3 is TGTGCCAGCAGCGTAGCTGCCGGGAACACTGAAGCTTTCTTT.

This clone was detected a few times. This chain joins TRBV10-3 and TRBJ1-5; D gene unclear. The length of the CDR3 is 15 residues. V lost 0 bases and J lost 6, with 12 bases in between. Germline values: CDR1 ENHRY, CDR2 SYGVKD. CDR3 region: CAISESEREGQPQHF. As DNA, the CDR3 is TGTGCCATCAGTGAGTCGGAGAGGGAGGGTCAGCCCCAGCATTTT.

The V and J genes are TRBV27 and TRBJ2-1, with 11 nucleotides matching TRBD2. The V and J ends lost 4 bases and 2 bases, in that order; junction bases with no gene match: 4. This CDR3 contains 16 residues. Germline V lookup: CDR1 MNHEY, CDR2 SMNVEV (reference sequence). The CDR3 loop reads CASSSRTSGPYNEQFF. CDR3 nucleotide sequence: TGTGCCAGCAGTTCTCGGACTAGCGGGCCCTACAATGAGCAGTTCTTC.

This clone is a singleton in its sample. The chain is built from TRBV5-1 and TRBJ2-2, with D maybe TRBD1 (6 bases). This CDR3 has 14 residues. The ends were cut back, 0 bases at V and 5 bases at J, with 8 bases in the middle. Germline-derived CDR1 and CDR2 are SGHRS and YFSETQ. The CDR3 nucleotides read TGCGCCAGCAGCTTGGGGGGGCCTACCGGGGAGCTGTTTTTT. Translating gives CASSLGGPTGELFF.

This clone was seen a single time. The chain joins TRBV9 to TRBJ2-1, with 10 bases lining up with TRBD2. Trimming removed 1 base from V and 0 bases from J; junction bases left unmatched: 7. The CDR3 totals 18 residues. Germline values: CDR1 SGDLS, CDR2 YYNGEE. As DNA, the CDR3 is TGTGCCAGCAGCGTAAGTCCTAGCGGGGGACCCTCCTACAATGAGCAGTTCTTC. Protein product: CASSVSPSGGPSYNEQFF.

The genes are TRBV28 and TRBJ1-1; perhaps TRBD1 as D (5 bases). The length of the CDR3 is 15 residues. The ends were cut back, 0 bases at V and 6 bases at J, with 14 bases in the middle. Germline V gene lookup returns CDR1 MDHEN and CDR2 SYDVKM. The CDR3 nucleotides read TGTGCCAGCAGTTTATGGCAGGAGCAGGGCGCTGAAGCTTTCTTT. This translates into CASSLWQEQGAEAFF.

The CDR3 here is CASSGQENTEAFF. CDR3 sequence (DNA): TGTGCCAGCAGTGGACAGGAGAACACTGAAGCTTTCTTT. This rearrangement joins TRBV6-1 to TRBJ1-1; D may be TRBD1 (6 bases). The CDR3 runs 13 residues. The V end was cut by 4 bases, the J end by 1 base, with 7 bases between. Germline V gene data show CDR1 as MNHNS and CDR2 as SASEGT.

This chain joins TRBV5-1 and TRBJ2-7; 7 bases are a match to TRBD2. Trimming removed 0 bases from V and 3 bases from J; junction bases left unmatched: 3. The V gene's germline CDR1 is SGHRS and CDR2 YFSETQ. This CDR3 comprises 14 residues. The CDR3 here is CASSLGEGSYEQYF. The CDR3 nucleotides are TGCGCCAGCAGCTTGGGGGAGGGGAGCTACGAGCAGTACTTC.

V and J are TRBV18 and TRBJ2-7; 9 bases map to TRBD1. The CDR3 totals 15 residues. Trimming took 3 bases from V and 6 from J; bases not matched to a gene: 9. Looked up from germline, CDR1 is KGHSH and CDR2 is LQKENI. The chain's CDR3 is CASSPRDRAWFEQYF. In DNA form, the CDR3 reads TGTGCCAGCTCACCTAGGGACAGGGCTTGGTTCGAGCAGTACTTC.

The chain has TRBV15 and TRBJ1-1; D is unclear. This CDR3 has 14 residues. Germline CDR1 is LNHNV and CDR2 is YYDKDF (reference sequence). Trimming took off 0 bases at V and 2 bases at J, with 7 bases between the two ends. The DNA of the CDR3 is TGTGCCACCAGCAGAGATGGTGGCAACACTGAAGCTTTCTTT. This codes for CATSRDGGNTEAFF.

This chain joins TRBV7-8 and TRBJ1-1; possibly TRBD1 for D (5 bases). The ends were cut back, 3 bases at V and 0 bases at J, with 11 bases in the middle. The CDR3 runs 15 residues. Looked up from germline, CDR1 is SGHVS and CDR2 is FQNEAQ. The CDR3 region has the DNA TGTGCCAGCAGCTTCGGCCTGACAGTGAACACTGAAGCTTTCTTT. The encoded protein is CASSFGLTVNTEAFF.

The rearrangement links TRBV6-5 to TRBJ2-3; perhaps TRBD2 as D (5 bases). CDR3 size: 11 residues. V lost 10 bases to trimming and J lost 14 bases, with 19 bases between them. From germline, CDR1 is MNHEY and CDR2 SVGAGI. The CDR3 sequence: CATGILGQRYF. CDR3 bases: TGTGCCACCGGGATTTTGGGTCAACGGTATTTT.

With regard to this clone: At the DNA level, this CDR3 is encoded by other sequences in the same sample as well. This sequence joins TRBV6-1 and TRBJ2-7, with D uncertain. The germline gives CDR1 MNHNS, CDR2 SASEGT. This CDR3 is built from 10 residues. V was cut by 8 bases and J by 4 bases, with 6 bases left in between. CDR3 protein: CASSHYEQYF. The DNA of the CDR3 is TGTGCCAGCTCCCATTACGAGCAGTACTTC.

This clone is a singleton in its sample. This chain links TRBV7-8 with TRBJ2-7; tentatively, D is TRBD1 (6 bases). Germline V CDR1 and CDR2: SGHVS, FQNEAQ. V shed 5 bases and J shed 2 bases, with 13 bases lying between them. The CDR3 spans 14 residues. The CDR3 spells CASSLDQGTYEQYV. The CDR3 nucleotides are TGTGCCAGCAGCCTAGACCAGGGGACCTACGAGCAGTACGTC.

This clone has just one count. V gene TRBV6-1 combines with J gene TRBJ2-3; D gene ambiguous. The ends were cut back, 2 bases at V and 3 bases at J, with 12 bases in the middle. The CDR3 contains 15 residues. From germline, CDR1 is MNHNS and CDR2 SASEGT. CDR3 sequence (DNA): TGTGCCAGCAGTGAATCCCCCTTTAGAACAGATACGCAGTATTTT. Its translation: CASSESPFRTDTQYF.

The chain couples TRBV6-1 to TRBJ2-5, with 9 bases identical to TRBD2. The end of the DNA aligns better with TRBJ2-7, so the J call may be wrong. Germline CDR1 MNHNS, CDR2 SASEGT. This CDR3 has 14 residues. The CDR3 region is CASTVSGGRYEQYF. The CDR3 DNA sequence: TGTGCCAGCACAGTCAGCGGGGGGCGCTACGAGCAGTACTTC.

The chain uses TRBV4-1 and TRBJ1-1; no clear D. The germline V and J ends were trimmed by 4 bases and 7 bases, with 7 bases remaining between them. The CDR3 has 11 amino acids. CDR1 MGHRA and CDR2 YSYEKL come from the germline V gene. CDR3 region: CASSRGGEAFF. The CDR3 region has the DNA TGCGCCAGCAGCCGGGGAGGTGAAGCTTTCTTT.

This clone was found once. This CDR3 is CASSWGTPQTEAFF. CDR3 sequence (DNA): TGTGCCAGCAGCTGGGGGACTCCCCAGACTGAAGCTTTCTTT. V is TRBV13 and J is TRBJ1-1, with D tentatively TRBD1 (5 bases). The ends were cut back, 4 bases at V and 5 bases at J, with 14 bases in the middle. The CDR3 is 14 residues long. Germline V gene sequence: CDR1 PRHDT, CDR2 FYEKMQ (reference sequence).

V is TRBV10-2 and J is TRBJ2-2; 12 bases are shared with TRBD2. Germline loops: CDR1 WSHSY, CDR2 SAAADI. V lost 4 bases, J lost 3 bases, and 3 bases stayed unmatched. The CDR3 consists of 16 residues. CDR3: CASSGLAGAYTGELFF. The CDR3 region has the DNA TGCGCCAGCAGTGGACTAGCGGGGGCTTACACCGGGGAGCTGTTTTTT.

This chain links TRBV12-2 with TRBJ2-1; TRBD2 was called by the table and not checked on the DNA. TRBV12-2 is designated a pseudogene. This CDR3 has 13 residues. The CDR3 sequence: CASRIGLLNEQFF. The CDR3 nucleotides read TGTGCAAGTCGGATCGGACTGCTCAATGAGCAGTTCTTC.

J is TRBJ1-2 and V is TRBV5-8, with D possibly TRBD1 on 6 matching bases. Trimming took off 1 base at V and 8 bases at J, with 15 bases between the two ends. This CDR3 comprises 14 residues. Looked up from germline, CDR1 is SGHTS and CDR2 is YDEGEE. The CDR3 reads CASSLSQGPRGYTF. The CDR3 region has the DNA TGTGCCAGCAGCTTGTCGCAGGGGCCCAGGGGCTACACCTTC.